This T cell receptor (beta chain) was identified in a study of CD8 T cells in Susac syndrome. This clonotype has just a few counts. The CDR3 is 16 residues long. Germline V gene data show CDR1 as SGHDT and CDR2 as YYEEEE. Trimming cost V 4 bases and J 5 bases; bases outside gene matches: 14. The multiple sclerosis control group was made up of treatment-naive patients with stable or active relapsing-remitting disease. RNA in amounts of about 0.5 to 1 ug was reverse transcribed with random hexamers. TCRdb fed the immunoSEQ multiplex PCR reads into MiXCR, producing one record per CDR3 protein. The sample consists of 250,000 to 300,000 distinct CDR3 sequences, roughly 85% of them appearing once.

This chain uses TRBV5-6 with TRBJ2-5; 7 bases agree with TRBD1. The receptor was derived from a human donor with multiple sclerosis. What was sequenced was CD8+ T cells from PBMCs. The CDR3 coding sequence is TGTGCCAGCAGCGGGCCTGAGACAGGGTTGATGGAGACCCAGTACTTC. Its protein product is CASSGPETGLMETQYF.